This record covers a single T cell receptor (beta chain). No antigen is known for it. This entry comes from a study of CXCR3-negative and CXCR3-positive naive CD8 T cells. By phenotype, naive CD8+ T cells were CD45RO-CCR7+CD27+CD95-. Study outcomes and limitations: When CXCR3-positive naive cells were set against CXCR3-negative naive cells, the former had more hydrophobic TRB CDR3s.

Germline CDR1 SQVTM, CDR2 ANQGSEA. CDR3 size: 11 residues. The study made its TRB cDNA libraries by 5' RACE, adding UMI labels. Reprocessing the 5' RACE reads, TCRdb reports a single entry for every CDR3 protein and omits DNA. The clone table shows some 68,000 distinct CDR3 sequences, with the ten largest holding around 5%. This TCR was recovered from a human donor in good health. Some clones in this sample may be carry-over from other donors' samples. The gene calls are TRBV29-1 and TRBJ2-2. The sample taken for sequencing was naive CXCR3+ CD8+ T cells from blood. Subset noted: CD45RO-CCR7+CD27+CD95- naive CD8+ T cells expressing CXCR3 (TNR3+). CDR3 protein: CSLRTRGELFF.